The 4 T cell receptor beta chains below were found in one sample sequenced in a study of OX40 agonist ivuxolimab in advanced cancers. The data were produced by immunoSEQ multiplex PCR, yet TCRdb's version contains in-frame clones alone and is incomplete. Of roughly 70,000 clones in the sample, about four fifths are singletons; the top ten hold approximately 1%. Sequencing was performed on CD4+ or CD8+ T cells sorted from blood, taken in a trial of the OX40 agonist ivuxolimab. These receptors were taken from an adult with an advanced solid tumor such as melanoma, head and neck, liver or kidney cancer.

This chain uses TRBV2 with TRBJ1-4, with D perhaps matching TRBD1 (5 bases). V lost 0 bases and J lost 8, with 10 bases in between. Germline lookup yields CDR1 SNHLY and CDR2 FYNNEI. This CDR3 comprises 14 residues. The CDR3 DNA follows: TGTGCCAGCAGTGAAGCGGCAGGGAGGGAAAAACTGTTTTTT. Its protein product is CASSEAAGREKLFF.

CDR3 amino acids: CASKGGTAEWETQYF. As DNA, the CDR3 is TGTGCCAGCAAGGGCGGGACAGCGGAATGGGAGACCCAGTACTTC. V is TRBV2 and J is TRBJ2-5; D possibly corresponds to TRBD1 (7 bases). The V end was cut by 7 bases, the J end by 5 bases, with 20 bases between. The germline V gene encodes CDR1 SNHLY and CDR2 FYNNEI. The CDR3 length is 15 residues.

The CDR3 nucleotides read TGTGCCATTAAACGGGGCAGCGGTTTCACAGATACGCAGTATTTT. This translates into CAIKRGSGFTDTQYF. The chain employs TRBV6-5 and TRBJ2-3; D may correspond to TRBD1 or TRBD2 (5 bases each). The CDR3 covers 15 residues. In germline, CDR1 is MNHEY, CDR2 SVGAGI. Trimming took off 10 bases at V and 2 bases at J, with 19 bases between the two ends.

This chain connects TRBV5-8 to TRBJ1-2; D gene uncertain. The CDR3 has 17 residues. With 4 bases removed from V and 0 bases from J, the gap between germline ends came to 19 bases. The germline V gene has CDR1 SGHTS and CDR2 YDEGEE. CDR3 loop: CASSMGWFSLTNYGYTF. The CDR3 DNA follows: TGTGCCAGCAGCATGGGTTGGTTCTCTCTTACTAACTATGGCTACACCTTC.